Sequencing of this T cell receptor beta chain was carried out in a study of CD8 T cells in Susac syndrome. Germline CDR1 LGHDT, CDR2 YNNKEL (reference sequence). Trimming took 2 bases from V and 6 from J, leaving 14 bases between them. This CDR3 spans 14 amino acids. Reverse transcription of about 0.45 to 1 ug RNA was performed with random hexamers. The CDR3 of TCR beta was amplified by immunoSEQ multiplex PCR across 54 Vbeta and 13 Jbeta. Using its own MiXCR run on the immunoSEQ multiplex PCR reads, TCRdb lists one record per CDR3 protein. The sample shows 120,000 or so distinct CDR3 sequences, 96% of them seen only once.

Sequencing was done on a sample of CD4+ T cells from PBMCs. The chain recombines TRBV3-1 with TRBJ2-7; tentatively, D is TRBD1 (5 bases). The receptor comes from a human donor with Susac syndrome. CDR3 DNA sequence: TGTGCCAGCAGCCAAACGCCCAGGGTAGCCGAGCAGTACTTC. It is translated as CASSQTPRVAEQYF.